This note documents a single TCR beta chain sequence. The germline CDR1 and CDR2 sequences are MDHEN and SYDVKM. The CDR3 is 13 residues long. Trimming removed 4 bases from V and 4 bases from J, with 11 bases in between. This sample stems from a study of blood T cell repertoires in COVID-19. In the study overall: Spain, Italy and the United States supplied samples that represented acute and convalescent COVID-19. T cells, B-cell-depleted T cells, or PBMCs provided the cDNA or gDNA that served as material.

How the authors handled the data: Researchers report that nucleated cell counts were estimated from reference gene primer amplification. Sequencing was performed with immunoSEQ multiplex PCR; in TCRdb, only in-frame clones are kept and a portion is missing. V and J calls and clone size follow that table, whereas D and trimming were derived from the DNA. The sample has fewer than 30,000 clones; around 92% are singletons. One Seattle source followed patients from active infection through their disease course. The sequenced sample was peripheral blood. The TCR originated in a woman aged 70-85 years with COVID-19, enrolled during active disease. This chain joins TRBV28 and TRBJ2-7, with D possibly TRBD1 on 6 matching bases. CDR3 nucleotide sequence: TGTGCCAGCAGTTGGGGGCCGCGTTACGAGCAGTACTTC. Translated, it gives CASSWGPRYEQYF.